This TCR beta chain was observed in a study of beta chain features in type 1 diabetes. Overall study findings and caveats: In every one of the four CD4+ subsets, TCRB CDR3s were moderately but significantly shorter in Type 1 diabetes patients.

The authors reverse transcribed all of the isolated RNA, so sequencing captured expressed TCRB transcripts. Assay used: immunoSEQ multiplex PCR; TCRdb lists only in-frame clones, some missing. Among fewer than 300,000 clones listed, roughly 21% were seen once. The V end lost 2 bases, the J end lost 9 bases, and 11 bases lay between the germline ends. CDR1 and CDR2 (germline): MGHDK, SYGVNS. This CDR3 has 13 residues. With regard to this clone: The antigen remains undetermined.

V gene TRBV25-1 combines with J gene TRBJ1-3; D is unresolved. The sequencing input was naive CD4+ T cells from blood. This receptor was obtained from a woman in her thirties or forties with type 1 diabetes. The CDR3 sequence is CASSEGRRGTIYF. The CDR3 DNA is TGTGCCAGCAGTGAAGGGAGACGGGGCACCATATATTTT.